Shown below are 25 T cell receptor beta chains from a single sample sequenced in a study of cytomegalovirus exposure and HLA in healthy donors. It was with 60 Vbeta and 13 Jbeta primers that the PCR ran. Sequencing used immunoSEQ multiplex PCR; TCRdb keeps in-frame clones, though not all of them. Among around 180,000 clones listed, 65% to 90% were seen once. Sequencing was performed on PBMCs. The receptors stem from a girl aged 2 to 10 in good health and CMV-seropositive.

This clone has ten or more counts. The chain joins TRBV5-1 to TRBJ1-4; a possible D gene is TRBD1 (5 bases). The germline V gene encodes CDR1 SGHRS and CDR2 YFSETQ. This CDR3 contains 16 residues. Trimming removed 3 bases from V and 4 bases from J, with 16 bases in between. DNA for the CDR3: TGCGCCAGCAGCTCGACCCTGCGACAGTATAATGAAAAACTGTTTTTT. This translates into CASSSTLRQYNEKLFF. The full variable domain, in which reference TRBV5-1 and TRBJ1-4 provide the parts outside the CDR3, is KAGVTQTPRYLIKTRGQQVTLSCSPISGHRSVSWYQQTPGQGLQFLFEYFSETQRNKGNFPGRFSGRQFSNSRSEMNVSTLELGDSALYLCASSSTLRQYNEKLFFGSGTQLSVL.

V usage is TRBV9 and J usage is TRBJ2-5; D is unresolved. Germline lookup yields CDR1 SGDLS and CDR2 YYNGEE. V was cut by 0 bases and J by 3 bases, with 9 bases left in between. The CDR3 has 14 residues. This CDR3 is CASSVDPVEETQYF. As DNA, the CDR3 is TGTGCCAGCAGCGTAGATCCAGTCGAAGAGACCCAGTACTTC.

The CDR3 region has the DNA TGTGCCTGGAGTGTACCCCCACCCCCTATTAATCAGCCCCAGCATTTT. As protein: CAWSVPPPPINQPQHF. The rearrangement links TRBV30 to TRBJ1-5; no reliable D call. The length of the CDR3 is 16 residues. Trimming stripped 0 bases from V and 4 bases from J, with 16 bases between. In germline, CDR1 is GTSNPN, CDR2 SVGIG (reference sequence). The full variable domain, rest sourced from reference TRBV30 and TRBJ1-5, is SQTIHQWPATLVQPVGSPLSLECTVEGTSNPNLYWYRQAAGRGLQLLFYSVGIGQISSEVPQNLSASRPQDRQFILSSKKLLLSDSGFYLCAWSVPPPPINQPQHFGDGTRLSIL.

This rearrangement joins TRBV30 to TRBJ1-1, with 8 bases lining up with TRBD1. V dropped 0 bases and J dropped 5; count of bases not matched to a gene: 5. This CDR3 has 14 residues. The germline gives CDR1 GTSNPN, CDR2 SVGIG (reference sequence). The CDR3 nucleotides are TGTGCCTGGAGTGTACGCAGGGGGCGGACTGAAGCTTTCTTT. Amino acids: CAWSVRRGRTEAFF.

The chain joins TRBV6-5 to TRBJ1-1, with 11 bases matching TRBD1. The ends lost 5 bases at V and 6 bases at J; junction bases unmatched: 8. The CDR3 sequence is 15 residues long. The V gene's germline CDR1 is MNHEY and CDR2 SVGAGI. The CDR3 DNA reads as TGTGCCAGCAGTCGAAGGACAGGGGGCAGGGCTGAAGCTTTCTTT. Amino acid sequence: CASSRRTGGRAEAFF.

The chain couples TRBV6-6 to TRBJ2-3, with 14 nucleotides matching TRBD2. The J segment lost 4 bases and the V segment lost 7 bases, leaving 4 bases of the junction unmatched. CDR1 is MNHNY and CDR2 is SVGAGI in the germline V gene (reference sequence). CDR3 length: 15 residues. The CDR3 spells CASTRLAGGPDTQYF. CDR3 bases: TGTGCCAGCACCCGACTAGCGGGAGGGCCAGATACGCAGTATTTT.

The V gene is TRBV6-1, the J gene TRBJ1-2; D is uncertain. Looked up from germline, CDR1 is MNHNS and CDR2 is SASEGT. V was pared by 3 bases and J by 3 bases, with 8 bases between. The CDR3 is 13 residues long. CDR3 region: CASSEASYYGYTF. CDR3 sequence (DNA): TGTGCCAGCAGTGAGGCCAGTTACTATGGCTACACCTTC.

The rearrangement uses TRBV13 and TRBJ1-2, with 11 bases aligning to TRBD1. V shed 4 bases, J shed 5 bases, and the junction held 21 bases outside the gene matches. This CDR3 is 20 amino acids long. The germline gives CDR1 PRHDT, CDR2 FYEKMQ (reference sequence). The CDR3 loop is CASSYSNLRTGTGGPYGYTF. Here the CDR3 DNA reads TGTGCCAGCAGCTATAGCAATCTCCGAACCGGGACAGGGGGGCCATATGGCTACACCTTC.

V gene TRBV4-1 combines with J gene TRBJ2-1; TRBD1 matches 9 bases. This CDR3 spans 15 amino acids. Germline V lookup: CDR1 MGHRA, CDR2 YSYEKL. The ends lost 5 bases at V and 8 bases at J; junction bases unmatched: 10. CDR3 DNA sequence: TGCGCCAGCAGCGACCGGGACAGGGCGTTTGATGAGCAGTTCTTC. Protein sequence: CASSDRDRAFDEQFF.

The V call is TRBV19, the J call TRBJ1-2; TRBD1 might be the D (5 bases). Trimming took 5 bases from V and 10 from J, leaving 14 bases between them. The CDR3 runs 12 residues. Germline CDR1 LNHDA, CDR2 SQIVND (reference sequence). The CDR3 region has the DNA TGTGCCAGTAGTCTCTTGTCAGGGATCTACACCTTC. Protein: CASSLLSGIYTF.

As regards this clone: Other DNA sequences in this specimen translate into the identical CDR3. The CDR3 region is CASSRTGELFF. For the CDR3, the DNA is TGTGCCAGCAGCCGGACCGGGGAGCTGTTTTTT. This chain uses TRBV6-5 with TRBJ2-2; D is ambiguous. With 6 bases removed from V and 5 bases from J, the gap between germline ends came to 4 bases. From germline, CDR1 is MNHEY and CDR2 SVGAGI. The CDR3 is made up of 11 amino acids.

This chain links TRBV5-4 with TRBJ2-7; no firm D call. V gave up 4 bases and J gave up 6 bases, with 14 bases separating them. Germline CDR1 reads SGHNT; CDR2 reads YYREEE (reference sequence). There are 13 residues in the CDR3. CDR3 amino acids: CASSGGHLREQYF. CDR3 sequence (DNA): TGTGCCAGCAGCGGCGGCCACCTACGCGAGCAGTACTTC.

V and J are TRBV4-2 and TRBJ1-5; D ambiguous. Trimming removed 6 bases from V and 0 bases from J, with 15 bases in between. The germline CDR1 and CDR2 sequences are LGHNA and YNFKEQ. This CDR3 is 16 amino acids long. This CDR3 reads CASRHTYRSSNQPQHF. In DNA, the CDR3 is TGTGCCAGCAGGCATACTTACAGATCTAGCAATCAGCCCCAGCATTTT.

This chain links TRBV7-2 with TRBJ2-7; D may be TRBD2 (6 bases). CDR1 is SGHTA, CDR2 FQGNSA, per germline. Trimming pared 3 bases from V and 2 bases from J, leaving 14 bases between. CDR3 size: 15 residues. The CDR3 here is CASSLTGLEAYEQYF. CDR3 sequence (DNA): TGTGCCAGCAGCTTGACGGGACTTGAGGCCTACGAGCAGTACTTC.

The J gene is TRBJ1-5, the V gene TRBV7-9, with TRBD1 matching over 7 bases. The germline gives CDR1 SEHNR, CDR2 FQNEAQ (reference sequence). This CDR3 spans 17 amino acids. V trimming: 1 base; J trimming: 0 bases; junction bases outside the gene matches: 6. This CDR3 reads CASSLVQGDYSNQPQHF. The CDR3 DNA is TGTGCCAGCAGCTTAGTCCAGGGGGATTATAGCAATCAGCCCCAGCATTTT.

The chain couples TRBV11-2 to TRBJ2-1; TRBD2 aligns across 8 bases. The CDR3 is 15 residues long. V shed 2 bases and J 6 bases; nucleotides not matched to a gene: 6. Germline V lookup: CDR1 SGHAT, CDR2 FQNNGV. The CDR3 region is CASSLRREVGNEQFF. CDR3 in DNA: TGTGCCAGCAGCTTAAGGCGGGAGGTAGGCAATGAGCAGTTCTTC.

This clone was observed once. The chain couples TRBV27 to TRBJ1-5; D might be TRBD1 (6 bases). CDR3 length: 14 residues. With 5 bases removed from V and 9 bases from J, the gap between germline ends came to 17 bases. Germline V gene sequence: CDR1 MNHEY, CDR2 SMNVEV (reference sequence). The CDR3 is CASSIDVGGRPQHF. Here the CDR3 DNA reads TGTGCCAGCAGTATAGACGTCGGGGGGCGGCCCCAGCATTTT.

This chain links TRBV19 with TRBJ1-2, with D perhaps matching TRBD1 (5 bases). Germline V gene lookup returns CDR1 LNHDA and CDR2 SQIVND (reference sequence). Deletions cut 4 bases from V and 1 base from J, with 16 bases between. This CDR3 region has 16 residues. The CDR3 DNA follows: TGTGCCAGTAGTACCAAGGCAGGGCGGAATAACTATGGCTACACCTTC. It is translated as CASSTKAGRNNYGYTF.

The chain has TRBV12-5 and TRBJ1-5; no definite D call. Per the germline V gene, CDR1 is LGHNT and CDR2 is FRNRAP. The germline V and J ends were trimmed by 2 bases and 6 bases, with 8 bases remaining between them. The CDR3 extends over 13 amino acids. CDR3 DNA: TGTGCTAGTGGTTTGTTCGAGGGTCAGCCCCAGCATTTT. Residues: CASGLFEGQPQHF.

This clone occurred once. The CDR3 DNA follows: TGTGCCTGGTTAGCGGGAGAATTCGACGAGCAGTACTTC. It yields the protein CAWLAGEFDEQYF. The chain has TRBV30 and TRBJ2-7; 9 bases match TRBD2. After removal of 5 bases from V and 5 bases from J, the junction contained 7 bases not matched to a gene. The length of the CDR3 is 13 residues. From germline, CDR1 is GTSNPN and CDR2 SVGIG (reference sequence).

J is TRBJ1-1 and V is TRBV21-1; TRBD1 was called by the table and not checked on the DNA. TRBV21-1 is flagged as a pseudogene. This CDR3 region has 15 residues. CDR3 coding DNA: TGTGCCAGCAGCAAAGGAGTAGGGGAAGTAACTGAAGCTTTCTTT. Protein: CASSKGVGEVTEAFF.

The chain uses TRBV10-3 and TRBJ2-5, with 8 bases identical to TRBD2. The J call may be incorrect, as the DNA end agrees better with TRBJ2-7. Germline assignment: CDR1 ENHRY and CDR2 SYGVKD. CDR3 length equals 13 residues. The CDR3 spells CAIKGGTRNEQYF. CDR3 bases: TGTGCCATCAAGGGAGGGACTAGGAACGAGCAGTACTTC.

J is TRBJ2-2 and V is TRBV27; D is unresolved. V was pared by 7 bases and J by 1 base, with 10 bases between. Germline-derived CDR1 and CDR2 are MNHEY and SMNVEV (reference sequence). The CDR3 consists of 14 residues. The CDR3 is CASKAPGNTGELFF. The CDR3 nucleotides are TGTGCCAGCAAGGCCCCGGGGAACACCGGGGAGCTGTTTTTT.

The rearrangement joins TRBV2 to TRBJ2-4; TRBD1 is a possible D gene (7 bases). V lost 6 bases and J 4 bases, leaving 19 bases between the germline ends. This CDR3 comprises 16 residues. CDR1 is SNHLY and CDR2 is FYNNEI in the germline V gene. CDR3 nucleotides: TGTGCCAGCAGGGGACTTACGGCAGGGGGGAAAAACATTCAGTACTTC. Translated, it gives CASRGLTAGGKNIQYF.

As concerns this clone: This same CDR3 is encoded by further DNA sequences in the sample. The chain employs TRBV4-1 and TRBJ1-3; a weak D match, TRBD1 (5 bases). The CDR3 has 17 amino acids. V was cut by 4 bases and J by 2 bases, with 18 bases left in between. Per the germline V gene, CDR1 is MGHRA and CDR2 is YSYEKL. Here the CDR3 DNA reads TGCGCCAGCAGCCGCTCTGTTGGGAGGGGAACTGGAAACACCATATATTTT. Amino acid sequence: CASSRSVGRGTGNTIYF.